The source of this TCR beta chain is a study of shared clonotypes between healthy human individuals (dated by TCRdb to the early 2020s). Study-level background: A few men and a couple of women, aged 18 to 49 years, made up the cohort. For each donor, three plates each were used for CD4 naive and CD4 memory, two plates were used for CD8 naive, and one plate was used for CD8 memory. Leukapheresis yielded between about 0.85 and 10 billion PBMCs per donor. Blood TCR repertoires of five healthy adults were deeply sequenced to estimate repertoire size and the extent of clonotype sharing between individuals. Libraries were prepared and TCR repertoires were sequenced by different laboratories using diverse techniques, in order to increase sequencing depth and limit assay-specific biases. Paper-wide results and their limitations: Naive subsets generally had larger estimated clonotype richness than memory subsets did. Based on pairwise subsampling, the degree of clonotype sharing among donors was expected to be affected by sequencing depth. Incomplete sequencing was indicated by rarefaction of sorted-subset datasets, despite the large sequencing depth. Sharing across a handful of donors was observed for approximately 5% of naive CD4, less than 4% of naive CD8, 2% to 2.5% of memory CD4, and approximately 0.41% of memory CD8 clonotypes. Because the study included a small number of donors, the genetic and exposure-history diversity represented was limited. Only blood was sampled, and tissue TCR repertoires likely differ from those in blood. Compared with non-shared clonotypes, the clonotypes found in all four sorted-subset donors had higher generation probabilities.

As concerns this clone: Its antigen is unknown. No qualities accompany the bases; no much larger clone lies one base away.

As encoded in the germline V gene, CDR1 is SGHDN while CDR2 is FVKESK. Inclusive of the bounding cysteine and phenylalanine, the CDR3 is 13 residues long. Only the CDR3 DNA stays, 39 bases, in frame from base 1. The junction carries 10 bases between V and J, which are trimmed by 1 base and 7 bases respectively. TCR CDR3 regions were amplified from genomic DNA by multiplex PCR using the deep immunoSEQ assay. For each cell subset, the extracted genomic DNA was distributed evenly across all wells of several immunoSEQ 96-well plates, and each plate served as one replicate. For sorted subsets, each replicate PCR was loaded with 200 ng genomic DNA, equivalent to 25,000 to 30,000 T cell genomes. Purified libraries were quantified with a Qubit 3.0 fluorometer, sized on a Bioanalyzer 2100, and re-quantified with the KAPA Library Quantification kit. Every immunoSEQ 96-well plate was sequenced on a separate single-read 150-cycle Illumina NextSeq 550 flow cell. The study's own analysis went as follows. Because the immunoSEQ output held only junctional sequences and lacked quality scores, the filtering could not match the filtering applied to full-length reads. To assign V/J genes and CDR3, sequences were annotated using PyIR, a Python wrapper for IgBLAST v1.9, with IMGT germline references. Reads were filtered out if the reads had weak V/J assignments (E-value above 1e-6), no CDR3, stop codons, out-of-frame junctions, or ambiguous translated residues. V3J clonotypes were defined by identical inferred V gene, J gene, and CDR3 amino acid sequence. The percentage overlap between two repertoires was calculated by dividing the number of shared unique clonotypes by the size of the smaller repertoire. RTK rarefaction, the Chao1 estimator, and Recon v2.1 estimates of unobserved clonotypes were used to assess repertoire richness. Generation probabilities were computed with OLGA for all TCRbeta clonotypes obtained by the gDNA method from several donors. The clones in this table, taken by TCRdb from immuneACCESS, are in-frame only. Not every clone is retained; where verified, under half of the shortfall comes from an unresolved V gene, and the cause of the rest is unknown. The V and J calls and clone size come from that table; D and trimming were worked out from the DNA. Present in this sample are about 1.5 million clones, roughly 96% of which were seen just once. Of the sample, about 1% falls within the top ten clones.

The donors were healthy, HIV-negative adults with no recently reported acute infections or vaccinations. Only Caucasian adults living in Nashville, Tennessee, USA were represented among the donors. CD4+ T cells were enriched through magnetic negative selection, after which naive cells were positively selected on CD45RA and the remaining negative fraction served as the memory subset. Blood was collected by leukapheresis, and PBMCs were isolated by Ficoll-Histopaque density gradient centrifugation and then cryopreserved in liquid nitrogen vapor phase. Analytical flow cytometry was used to check the purity and quantity of each magnetically sorted T cell population. Genomic DNA was isolated from each sorted fraction and quantified by UV absorbance on a Nanodrop 2000c.

The chain is encoded by TRBV14 joined to TRBJ1-2; the D gene remains uncertain. The sequence derives from a man aged 30 to 39 in good health. What was sequenced was naive CD4+ T cells sorted from blood. The label giving this sample's cell subset or site can be read as: CD45RA+ positively selected. The nucleotide sequence reads TGTGCCAGCAGCCAAGTGGAGAAGGGTGGCTACACCTTC. Translated, this is CASSQVEKGGYTF.